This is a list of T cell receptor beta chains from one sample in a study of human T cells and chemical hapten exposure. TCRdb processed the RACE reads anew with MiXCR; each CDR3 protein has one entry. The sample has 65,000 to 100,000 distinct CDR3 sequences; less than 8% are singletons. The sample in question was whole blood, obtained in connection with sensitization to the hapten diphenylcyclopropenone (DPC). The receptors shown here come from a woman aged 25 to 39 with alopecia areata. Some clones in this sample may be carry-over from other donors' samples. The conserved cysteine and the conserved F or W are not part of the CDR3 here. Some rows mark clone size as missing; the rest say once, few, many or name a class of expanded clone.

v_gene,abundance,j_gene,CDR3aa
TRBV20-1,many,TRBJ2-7,SAAYRTGISYEQY
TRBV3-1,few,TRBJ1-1,ASSLGQRTEAF
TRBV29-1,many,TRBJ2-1,SVAGFNEQF
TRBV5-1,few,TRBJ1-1,ASSPRGLNTEAF
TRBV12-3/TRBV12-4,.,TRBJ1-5,ASRSATPPQPQH
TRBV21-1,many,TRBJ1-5,ASSRHTPNQPQH
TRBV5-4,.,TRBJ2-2,ASSLIGQGVAGELF
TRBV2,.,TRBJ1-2,ASSEDRGNYGYT
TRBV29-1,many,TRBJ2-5,SVVRGPQETQY
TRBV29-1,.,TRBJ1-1,SVVWGAFGTEAF
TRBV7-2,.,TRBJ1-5,ASSLDLGDGNQPQH
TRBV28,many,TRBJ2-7,ASSLRGAGSYEQY
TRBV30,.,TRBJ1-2,AWSYVAGWSYT
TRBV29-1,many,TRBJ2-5,SVQRQDQETQY
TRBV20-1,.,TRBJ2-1,SARDYDGASGAQDEQF
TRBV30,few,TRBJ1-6,AWSVSQGYNSPLH
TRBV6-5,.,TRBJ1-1,ASRKRGTEAF
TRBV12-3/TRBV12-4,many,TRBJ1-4,ASRNPPNEKLF
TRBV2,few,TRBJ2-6,ASRGSGAGANVLT
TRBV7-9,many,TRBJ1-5,ASSIEGPQEPQH
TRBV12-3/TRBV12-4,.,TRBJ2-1,ASSSVAGASHEQF
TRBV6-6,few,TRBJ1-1,ASSFQGPTEAF
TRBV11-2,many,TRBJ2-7,ASSLGKGYEQY
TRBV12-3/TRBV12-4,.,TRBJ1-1,ASSLSQDKDEAF
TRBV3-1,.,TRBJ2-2,ASRYMDTGELF
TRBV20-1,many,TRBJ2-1,SASGTSGESSYNEQF
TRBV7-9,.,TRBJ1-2,ASSLGREITYGYT
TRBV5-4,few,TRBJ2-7,ASSLYSGAEQY
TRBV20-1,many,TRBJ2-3,LTPTDDTQY
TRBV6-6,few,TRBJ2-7,ASSTHSYEQY
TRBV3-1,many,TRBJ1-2,ASSWDRVNYGYT
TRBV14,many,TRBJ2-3,ASSPGPPRHTQY
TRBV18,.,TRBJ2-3,ASRRASVLSDTQY
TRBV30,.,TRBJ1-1,ALDNRGTEAF
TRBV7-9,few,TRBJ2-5,ASSHGQGFETQY
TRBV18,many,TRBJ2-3,ASSRGVGTDTQY
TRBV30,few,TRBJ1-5,AWSVTGQPQH
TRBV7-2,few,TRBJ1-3,ASSLGATGTGTGNTIY
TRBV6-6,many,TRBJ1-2,ASSYTQDYGYT
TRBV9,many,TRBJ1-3,ASSVGYSGNTIY
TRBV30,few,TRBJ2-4,AWSPSGGAGLNIQY
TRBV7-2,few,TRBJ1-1,ASSLVDGSGMNTEAF
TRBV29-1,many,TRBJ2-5,SVGRYQETQY
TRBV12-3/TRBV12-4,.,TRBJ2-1,ASSPGTSGAYNEQF